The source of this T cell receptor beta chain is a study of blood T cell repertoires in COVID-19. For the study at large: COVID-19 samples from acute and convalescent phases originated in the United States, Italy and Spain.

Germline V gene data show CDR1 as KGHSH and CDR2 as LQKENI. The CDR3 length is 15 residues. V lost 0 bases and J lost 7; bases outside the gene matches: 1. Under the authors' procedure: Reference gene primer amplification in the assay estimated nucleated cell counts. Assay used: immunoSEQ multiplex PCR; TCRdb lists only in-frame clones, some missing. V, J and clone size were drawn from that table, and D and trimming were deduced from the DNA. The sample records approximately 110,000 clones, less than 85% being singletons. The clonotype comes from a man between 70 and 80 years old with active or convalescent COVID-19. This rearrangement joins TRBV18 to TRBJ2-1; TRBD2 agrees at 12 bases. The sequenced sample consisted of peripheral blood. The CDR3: CASSPPTSGRNEQFF. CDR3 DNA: TGTGCCAGCTCACCACCGACTAGCGGGAGAAATGAGCAGTTCTTC. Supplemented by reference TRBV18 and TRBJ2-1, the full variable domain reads NAGVMQNPRHLVRRRGQEARLRCSPMKGHSHVYWYRQLPEEGLKFMVYLQKENIIDESGMPKERFSAEFPKEGPSILRIQQVVRGDSAAYFCASSPPTSGRNEQFFGPGTRLTVL.